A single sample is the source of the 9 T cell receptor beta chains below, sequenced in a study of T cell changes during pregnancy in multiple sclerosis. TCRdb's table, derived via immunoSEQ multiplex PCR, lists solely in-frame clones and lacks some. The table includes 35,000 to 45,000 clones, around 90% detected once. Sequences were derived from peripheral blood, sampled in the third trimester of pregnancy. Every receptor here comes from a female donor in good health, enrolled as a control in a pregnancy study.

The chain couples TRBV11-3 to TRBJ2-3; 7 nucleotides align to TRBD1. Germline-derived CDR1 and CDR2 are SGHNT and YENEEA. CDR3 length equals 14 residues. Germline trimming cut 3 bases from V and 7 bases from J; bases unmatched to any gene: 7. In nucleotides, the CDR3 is TGTGCCAGCAGCTTCGCCACAGGGGACAATACGCAGTATTTT. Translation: CASSFATGDNTQYF.

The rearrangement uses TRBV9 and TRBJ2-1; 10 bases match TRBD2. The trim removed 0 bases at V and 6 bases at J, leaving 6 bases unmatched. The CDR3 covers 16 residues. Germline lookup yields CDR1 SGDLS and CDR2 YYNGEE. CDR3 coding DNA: TGTGCCAGCAGCGTAGCTCCGCTAGCGGGAGCCAATGAGCAGTTCTTC. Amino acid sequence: CASSVAPLAGANEQFF. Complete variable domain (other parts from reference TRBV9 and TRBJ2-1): DSGVTQTPKHLITATGQRVTLRCSPRSGDLSVYWYQQSLDQGLQFLIQYYNGEERAKGNILERFSAQQFPDLHSELNLSSLELGDSALYFCASSVAPLAGANEQFFGPGTRLTVL.

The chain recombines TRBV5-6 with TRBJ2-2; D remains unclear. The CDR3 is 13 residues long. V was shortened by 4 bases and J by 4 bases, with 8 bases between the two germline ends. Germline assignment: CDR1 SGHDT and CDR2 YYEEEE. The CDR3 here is CASSGGATGELFF. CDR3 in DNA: TGTGCCAGCAGCGGCGGCGCCACCGGGGAGCTGTTTTTT.

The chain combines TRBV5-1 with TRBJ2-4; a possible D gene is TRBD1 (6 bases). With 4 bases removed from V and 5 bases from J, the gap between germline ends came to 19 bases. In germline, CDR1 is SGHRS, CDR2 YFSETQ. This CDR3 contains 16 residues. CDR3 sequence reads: CASSLIEQGPQNIQYF. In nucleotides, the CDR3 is TGCGCCAGCAGCCTAATTGAACAGGGTCCCCAAAACATTCAGTACTTC.

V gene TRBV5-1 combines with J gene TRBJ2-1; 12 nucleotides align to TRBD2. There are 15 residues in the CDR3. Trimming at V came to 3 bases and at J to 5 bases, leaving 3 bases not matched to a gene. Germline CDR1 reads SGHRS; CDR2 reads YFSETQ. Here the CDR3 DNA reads TGCGCCAGCAGCTCCGGACTAGCGGGGCACAATGAGCAGTTCTTC. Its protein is CASSSGLAGHNEQFF.

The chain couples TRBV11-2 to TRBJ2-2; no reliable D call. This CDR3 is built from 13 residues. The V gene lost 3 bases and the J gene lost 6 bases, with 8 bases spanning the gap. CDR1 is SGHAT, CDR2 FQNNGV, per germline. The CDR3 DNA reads TGTGCCAGCAGCTTGCGAGATGCCGGGGAGCTGTTTTTT. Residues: CASSLRDAGELFF. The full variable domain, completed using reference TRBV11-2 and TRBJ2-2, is EAGVAQSPRYKIIEKRQSVAFWCNPISGHATLYWYQQILGQGPKLLIQFQNNGVVDDSQLPKDRFSAERLKGVDSTLKIQPAKLEDSAVYLCASSLRDAGELFFGEGSRLTVL.

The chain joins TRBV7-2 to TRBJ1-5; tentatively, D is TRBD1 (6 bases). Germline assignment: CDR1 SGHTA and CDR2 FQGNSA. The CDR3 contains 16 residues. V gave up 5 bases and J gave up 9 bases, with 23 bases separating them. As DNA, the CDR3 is TGTGCCAGCAGCCCGCGACAGGACTCCATCCCGCGGCCCCAGCATTTT. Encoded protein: CASSPRQDSIPRPQHF.

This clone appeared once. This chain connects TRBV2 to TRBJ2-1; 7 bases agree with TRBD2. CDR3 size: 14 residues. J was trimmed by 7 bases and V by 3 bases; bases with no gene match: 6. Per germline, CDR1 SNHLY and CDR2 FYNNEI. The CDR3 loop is CASSEVSGFNEQFF. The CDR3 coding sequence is TGTGCCAGCAGTGAGGTTAGCGGGTTTAATGAGCAGTTCTTC.

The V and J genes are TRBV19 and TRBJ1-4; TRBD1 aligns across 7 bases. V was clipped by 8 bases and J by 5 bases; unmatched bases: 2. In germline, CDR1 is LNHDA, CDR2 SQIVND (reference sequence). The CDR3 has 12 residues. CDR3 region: CASHRGNEKLFF. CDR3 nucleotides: TGTGCCAGTCACAGGGGAAATGAAAAACTGTTTTTT. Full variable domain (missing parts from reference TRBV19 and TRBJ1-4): DGGITQSPKYLFRKEGQNVTLSCEQNLNHDAMYWYRQDPGQGLRLIYYSQIVNDFQKGDIAEGYSVSREKKESFPLTVTSAQKNPTAFYLCASHRGNEKLFFGSGTQLSVL.